This TCR beta chain came from a study of control samples from healthy donors and cancer patients. Germline CDR1 reads KGHSH; CDR2 reads LQKENI. This CDR3 region has 17 residues. V lost 1 base and J lost 1, with 11 bases in between. The repertoire was sequenced with immunoSEQ multiplex PCR; TCRdb's copy has only in-frame clones and lacks some. The sample carries about 150,000 clones, over 85% recorded once. The sample taken for sequencing was blood. This chain uses TRBV18 with TRBJ2-6; D possibly corresponds to TRBD1 (6 bases). This TCR came from a man aged 40-49 years in good health. The DNA of the CDR3 is TGTGCCAGCTCACCACGGGGACAAGCGTCTGGGGCCAACGTCCTGACTTTC. As protein: CASSPRGQASGANVLTF.